A selection of T cell receptor beta chains follows, all from one sample in a study of shared clonotypes between healthy human individuals. Some clones are missing from TCRdb's copy, which holds only in-frame ones; the method was immunoSEQ multiplex PCR. The sample lists roughly 2.1 million clones; roughly 91% were seen once. The specimen was naive CD8+ T cells from PBMCs. The source of these receptors is a man between 18 and 35 years old in good health. Some clones in this sample may be carry-over from other donors' samples. Each CDR3 is given with its conserved first and last residue. Fields, in order: D gene, J gene, V gene, CDR3 length, clone size, CDR3 DNA, CDR3 protein. D genes are given only for firm matches. Clone size is shown for a subset of rows, as once, few, many or a class of expanded clone.

D gene: -
J gene: TRBJ2-7
V gene: TRBV28
CDR3 length: 13
clone size: -
CDR3 DNA: TGTGCCAGCTCCACCCCTGACCAAAACGAGCAGTACTTC
CDR3 protein: CASSTPDQNEQYF

D gene: -
J gene: TRBJ2-7
V gene: TRBV6-1
CDR3 length: 16
clone size: -
CDR3 DNA: TGTGCCAGCAGTGAAATCTTCTGGCCAGGAGACTACGAGCAGTACTTC
CDR3 protein: CASSEIFWPGDYEQYF

D gene: TRBD1
J gene: TRBJ2-1
V gene: TRBV29-1
CDR3 length: 14
clone size: -
CDR3 DNA: TGCAGCGTCACCGGGGACAGGACCTACAATGAGCAGTTCTTC
CDR3 protein: CSVTGDRTYNEQFF

D gene: -
J gene: TRBJ2-7
V gene: TRBV6-1
CDR3 length: 15
clone size: -
CDR3 DNA: TGTGCCAGCAGTGAATGGCAGGGACCCGCCTACGAGCAGTACTTC
CDR3 protein: CASSEWQGPAYEQYF

D gene: -
J gene: TRBJ1-4
V gene: TRBV7-9
CDR3 length: 14
clone size: few
CDR3 DNA: TGTGCCAGCAGCTTAGGAGGATCTAATGAAAAACTGTTTTTT
CDR3 protein: CASSLGGSNEKLFF

D gene: -
J gene: TRBJ2-2
V gene: TRBV19
CDR3 length: 17
clone size: -
CDR3 DNA: TGTGCCAGTAGTCCCTCCGCCGGTGACGCCCTCACCGGGGAGCTGTTTTTT
CDR3 protein: CASSPSAGDALTGELFF

D gene: -
J gene: TRBJ1-1
V gene: TRBV6-5
CDR3 length: 12
clone size: -
CDR3 DNA: TGTGCCAGCAGTCCAGACGTGGTAGAGGCTTTCTTT
CDR3 protein: CASSPDVVEAFF

D gene: -
J gene: TRBJ2-7
V gene: TRBV27
CDR3 length: 14
clone size: -
CDR3 DNA: TGTGCCAGCAGTTTCGGGGTCGCTCCCTACGAGCAGTACTTC
CDR3 protein: CASSFGVAPYEQYF

D gene: -
J gene: TRBJ2-5
V gene: TRBV6-1
CDR3 length: 11
clone size: -
CDR3 DNA: TGTGCCACCCGGATACAAGAGACCCAGTACTTC
CDR3 protein: CATRIQETQYF

D gene: -
J gene: TRBJ1-5
V gene: TRBV6-1
CDR3 length: 14
clone size: -
CDR3 DNA: TGTGCCAGCAGTGAAGGCTCGGGAAATCAGCCCCAGCATTTT
CDR3 protein: CASSEGSGNQPQHF

D gene: -
J gene: TRBJ2-5
V gene: TRBV2
CDR3 length: 9
clone size: -
CDR3 DNA: TGTGCGTTAACAGAGACCCAGTACTTC
CDR3 protein: CALTETQYF

D gene: -
J gene: TRBJ2-3
V gene: TRBV28
CDR3 length: 15
clone size: -
CDR3 DNA: TGTGCCAGCAGTTTCCAGCCCAGGGATCCAGATACGCAGTATTTT
CDR3 protein: CASSFQPRDPDTQYF

D gene: -
J gene: TRBJ2-7
V gene: TRBV5-6
CDR3 length: 14
clone size: -
CDR3 DNA: TGTGCCAGCAGCTTCGGGACTCGAGCCTACGAGCAGTACTTC
CDR3 protein: CASSFGTRAYEQYF

D gene: -
J gene: TRBJ1-2
V gene: TRBV9
CDR3 length: 12
clone size: -
CDR3 DNA: TGTGCCAGCAGCGTAGACTCTAATGGCTACACCTTC
CDR3 protein: CASSVDSNGYTF

D gene: TRBD1
J gene: TRBJ1-1
V gene: TRBV7-9
CDR3 length: 15
clone size: -
CDR3 DNA: TGTGCCAGCAGCTTAGAACAGGGGGCCGGTACTGAAGCTTTCTTT
CDR3 protein: CASSLEQGAGTEAFF

D gene: TRBD1
J gene: TRBJ2-1
V gene: TRBV28
CDR3 length: 15
clone size: -
CDR3 DNA: TGTGCCAGCTTCAGGGGGCGAAGAACCTACAATGAGCAGTTCTTC
CDR3 protein: CASFRGRRTYNEQFF

D gene: TRBD1
J gene: TRBJ1-1
V gene: TRBV28
CDR3 length: 12
clone size: -
CDR3 DNA: TGTGCCAGCAGTCCCCGGGACAGGGAAGCTTTCTTT
CDR3 protein: CASSPRDREAFF

D gene: -
J gene: TRBJ2-3
V gene: TRBV12-5
CDR3 length: 17
clone size: -
CDR3 DNA: TGTGCTAGTGGTCAAAAAGACAGCGGTCCTAGCACAGATACGCAGTATTTT
CDR3 protein: CASGQKDSGPSTDTQYF

D gene: -
J gene: TRBJ2-2
V gene: TRBV27
CDR3 length: 16
clone size: -
CDR3 DNA: TGTGCCAGCAGTTTCAGAATGGGGGGGAACACCGGGGAGCTGTTTTTT
CDR3 protein: CASSFRMGGNTGELFF

D gene: -
J gene: TRBJ2-2
V gene: TRBV27
CDR3 length: 15
clone size: -
CDR3 DNA: TGTGCCAGCAGTCCTAGGGTGTCTGGAGCCGGGGAGCTGTTTTTT
CDR3 protein: CASSPRVSGAGELFF

D gene: -
J gene: TRBJ1-2
V gene: TRBV7-9
CDR3 length: 15
clone size: few
CDR3 DNA: TGTGCCAGCAGCTCGCCTCAGGGTTCGATCCTTGGCTACACCTTC
CDR3 protein: CASSSPQGSILGYTF

D gene: TRBD2
J gene: TRBJ2-6
V gene: TRBV28
CDR3 length: 16
clone size: -
CDR3 DNA: TGTGCCAGCAGTCTAGCGGGAGATCCAGGGGCCAACGTCCTGACTTTC
CDR3 protein: CASSLAGDPGANVLTF

D gene: TRBD2
J gene: TRBJ2-1
V gene: TRBV28
CDR3 length: 16
clone size: -
CDR3 DNA: TGTGCCAGCCTCCCGCCCGGGAGGGATCGTAGCGATGAGCAGTTCTTC
CDR3 protein: CASLPPGRDRSDEQFF

D gene: TRBD2
J gene: TRBJ2-1
V gene: TRBV4-3
CDR3 length: 17
clone size: -
CDR3 DNA: TGCGCCAGCAGCCCCAGACTAGCGGGAGATACCTACAATGAGCAGTTCTTC
CDR3 protein: CASSPRLAGDTYNEQFF

D gene: -
J gene: TRBJ1-1
V gene: TRBV28
CDR3 length: 14
clone size: -
CDR3 DNA: TGTGCCAGCAGTCCCCCCCGGCCGGAACGCGGAGCTTTCTTT
CDR3 protein: CASSPPRPERGAFF

D gene: -
J gene: TRBJ2-2
V gene: TRBV28
CDR3 length: 14
clone size: -
CDR3 DNA: TGTGCCAGCAGTTTGGCCCGCCAGGGCGGGGAGCTGTTTTTT
CDR3 protein: CASSLARQGGELFF

D gene: -
J gene: TRBJ2-1
V gene: TRBV7-9
CDR3 length: 12
clone size: -
CDR3 DNA: TGTGCCAGCAGCACGTCCCGGGGTGAGCAGTTCTTC
CDR3 protein: CASSTSRGEQFF

D gene: -
J gene: TRBJ2-6
V gene: TRBV30
CDR3 length: 18
clone size: -
CDR3 DNA: TGTGCCTGGAGTGCGGACAACCTCCTATTCTCTGGGGCCAACGTCCTGACTTTC
CDR3 protein: CAWSADNLLFSGANVLTF

D gene: TRBD2
J gene: TRBJ2-3
V gene: TRBV28
CDR3 length: 20
clone size: -
CDR3 DNA: TGTGCCAGCAGACCGGGTCCTATACAGCGGGAGGAAGCTAGCACAGATACGCAGTATTTT
CDR3 protein: CASRPGPIQREEASTDTQYF

D gene: -
J gene: TRBJ2-7
V gene: TRBV11-2
CDR3 length: 15
clone size: -
CDR3 DNA: TGTGCCAGCAGCTTAGTCCACCCTAGAGGCTACGAGCAGTACTTC
CDR3 protein: CASSLVHPRGYEQYF

D gene: -
J gene: TRBJ2-7
V gene: TRBV28
CDR3 length: 14
clone size: -
CDR3 DNA: TGTGCCAGCAGTTTAAAGGGGATGAGCTACGAGCAGTACTTC
CDR3 protein: CASSLKGMSYEQYF

D gene: -
J gene: TRBJ2-2
V gene: TRBV7-9
CDR3 length: 14
clone size: -
CDR3 DNA: TGTGCCAGCAGCCGGACCTTAAACACCGGGGAGCTGTTTTTT
CDR3 protein: CASSRTLNTGELFF

D gene: TRBD1
J gene: TRBJ2-2
V gene: TRBV7-6
CDR3 length: 19
clone size: -
CDR3 DNA: TGTGCCAGCAGCCCTCGACCAGGACAGGGGGCCTCGAACACCGGGGAGCTGTTTTTT
CDR3 protein: CASSPRPGQGASNTGELFF

D gene: TRBD1
J gene: TRBJ2-7
V gene: TRBV9
CDR3 length: 11
clone size: -
CDR3 DNA: TGTGCCAGCAGCGGACAGGGCGAGCAGTACTTC
CDR3 protein: CASSGQGEQYF

D gene: -
J gene: TRBJ2-1
V gene: TRBV7-9
CDR3 length: 16
clone size: -
CDR3 DNA: TGTGCCAGCAGCCCTAAGACAGGGACTAAAGACAATGAGCAGTTCTTC
CDR3 protein: CASSPKTGTKDNEQFF

D gene: TRBD1
J gene: TRBJ2-2
V gene: TRBV15
CDR3 length: 16
clone size: -
CDR3 DNA: TGTGCCACCAGCGCGGACAGGGGGCATTACACCGGGGAGCTGTTTTTT
CDR3 protein: CATSADRGHYTGELFF

D gene: TRBD1
J gene: TRBJ1-2
V gene: TRBV11-1
CDR3 length: 14
clone size: -
CDR3 DNA: TGTGCCAGCGGAACAGGGGGCGAGCTCTATGGCTACACCTTC
CDR3 protein: CASGTGGELYGYTF

D gene: -
J gene: TRBJ1-4
V gene: TRBV10-3
CDR3 length: 15
clone size: -
CDR3 DNA: TGTGCCATCAGTGAGGGGGAGGGTATTAATGAAAAACTGTTTTTT
CDR3 protein: CAISEGEGINEKLFF

D gene: -
J gene: TRBJ2-2
V gene: TRBV28
CDR3 length: 16
clone size: -
CDR3 DNA: TGTGCCAGCAGCTGGGTCGAGCGGCTGAACACCGGGGAGCTGTTTTTT
CDR3 protein: CASSWVERLNTGELFF

D gene: TRBD1
J gene: TRBJ1-2
V gene: TRBV27
CDR3 length: 17
clone size: -
CDR3 DNA: TGTGCCAGCAGTTCCATTCGACAGGGGGCTAGTCTGGCTGGCTACACCTTC
CDR3 protein: CASSSIRQGASLAGYTF

D gene: TRBD2
J gene: TRBJ2-7
V gene: TRBV4-1
CDR3 length: 16
clone size: once
CDR3 DNA: TGCGCCAGCAGCCAAGATGGGAGGGCAGCCGCCTACGAGCAGTACTTC
CDR3 protein: CASSQDGRAAAYEQYF

D gene: TRBD2
J gene: TRBJ2-7
V gene: TRBV5-1
CDR3 length: 15
clone size: -
CDR3 DNA: TGCGCCAGCAGGTTCGGCGGGAGGTCAGCCTACGAGCAGTACTTC
CDR3 protein: CASRFGGRSAYEQYF

D gene: -
J gene: TRBJ2-2
V gene: TRBV28
CDR3 length: 14
clone size: -
CDR3 DNA: TGTGCCAGCAGTTTCATCGGATACACCGGGGAGCTGTTTTTT
CDR3 protein: CASSFIGYTGELFF

D gene: -
J gene: TRBJ2-6
V gene: TRBV19
CDR3 length: 15
clone size: -
CDR3 DNA: TGTGCCAGTAGTGTCAGGGCAAATGGGGCCAACGTCCTGACTTTC
CDR3 protein: CASSVRANGANVLTF

D gene: -
J gene: TRBJ2-7
V gene: TRBV2
CDR3 length: 13
clone size: -
CDR3 DNA: TGTGCCAGCAGTGGACAGCAGTCCTACGAGCAGTACTTC
CDR3 protein: CASSGQQSYEQYF

D gene: -
J gene: TRBJ2-1
V gene: TRBV11-2
CDR3 length: 14
clone size: -
CDR3 DNA: TGTGCCAGCCGATCAGACTGGGTTGGTACTGAGCAGTTCTTC
CDR3 protein: CASRSDWVGTEQFF

D gene: -
J gene: TRBJ2-7
V gene: TRBV27
CDR3 length: 11
clone size: -
CDR3 DNA: TGTGCCAGTACCGGGGGCTACGAGCAGTACTTC
CDR3 protein: CASTGGYEQYF